These 22 T cell receptor beta chains were all obtained from the same sample, sequenced in a study of OX40 agonist ivuxolimab in advanced cancers. Libraries were prepared through the immunoSEQ multiplex PCR assay. TCRdb mirrors the immuneACCESS table, restricted to in-frame sequences. Some clones are absent from its copies; in checked studies, under half trace to an unresolved V gene, and the reason for the others is unknown. Here the sample has 20,000 to 25,000 clones; over 80% occur a single time. The top ten clonotypes cover more than 50% of the sample. Here the sequenced sample was CD4+ or CD8+ T cells sorted from blood, taken in a trial of the OX40 agonist ivuxolimab. The receptors originated from an adult with an advanced solid tumor such as melanoma, head and neck, liver or kidney cancer.

The genes are TRBV5-6 and TRBJ2-5; TRBD2 matches at 14 bases. Germline CDR1 is SGHDT and CDR2 is YYEEEE. The CDR3 contains 19 residues. V shed 4 bases, J shed 0 bases, and the junction held 11 bases outside the gene matches. As DNA, the CDR3 is TGTGCCAGCAGCCAGGGACTAGCGGGGGAGAACCCGTACCAAGAGACCCAGTACTTC. This codes for CASSQGLAGENPYQETQYF. The full variable domain, in which reference TRBV5-6 and TRBJ2-5 provide the parts outside the CDR3, is DAGVTQSPTHLIKTRGQQVTLRCSPKSGHDTVSWYQQALGQGPQFIFQYYEEEERQRGNFPDRFSGHQFPNYSSELNVNALLLGDSALYLCASSQGLAGENPYQETQYFGPGTRLLVL.

The genes are TRBV11-2 and TRBJ2-7; 8 bases fit TRBD2. The CDR3 has 14 residues. Trimming took 1 base from V and 3 from J; bases not matched to a gene: 2. CDR1 and CDR2 (germline): SGHAT, FQNNGV. The chain's CDR3 is CASSLAGGVYEQYF. The CDR3, as DNA: TGTGCCAGCAGCTTAGCGGGGGGGGTCTACGAGCAGTACTTC.

The chain employs TRBV7-9 and TRBJ1-1; D gene ambiguous. This CDR3 has 13 residues. The V gene's germline CDR1 is SEHNR and CDR2 FQNEAQ (reference sequence). Between the trimmed V and J ends, which lost 3 bases and 3 bases, there was a span of 8 bases. This CDR3 is CASSFGRHTEAFF. CDR3 nucleotide sequence: TGTGCCAGCAGCTTCGGACGTCACACTGAAGCTTTCTTT.

The chain has TRBV7-6 and TRBJ2-5; 9 bases match TRBD2. After removal of 5 bases from V and 5 bases from J, the junction contained 9 bases not matched to a gene. Germline V lookup: CDR1 SGHVS, CDR2 FNYEAQ. This CDR3 comprises 15 residues. Here the CDR3 reads CASSPEAGGLETQYF. The CDR3 DNA reads as TGTGCCAGCAGCCCAGAAGCGGGGGGTTTGGAGACCCAGTACTTC.

This chain uses TRBV6-5 with TRBJ2-1; D remains ambiguous. The CDR3 is made up of 16 amino acids. CDR1 is MNHEY, CDR2 SVGAGI, per germline. Trimming left V 0 bases short and J 2 bases short, with 11 bases between. The chain's CDR3 is CASSYSIASPYNEQFF. The CDR3 nucleotides read TGTGCCAGCAGTTACTCGATCGCCAGCCCCTACAATGAGCAGTTCTTC.

This clone was seen only once. This chain uses TRBV6-1 with TRBJ2-5, with D possibly TRBD2 on 5 matching bases. CDR1 is MNHNS and CDR2 is SASEGT in the germline V gene. The V end was cut by 0 bases, the J end by 7 bases, with 18 bases between. This CDR3 spans 16 amino acids. The CDR3 nucleotides read TGTGCCAGCAGTGAAGCGCTTCTAGGACCCGGAGGGACCCAGTACTTC. It yields the protein CASSEALLGPGGTQYF.

The rearrangement uses TRBV20-1 and TRBJ1-2; the D is unclear. The germline V gene encodes CDR1 DFQATT and CDR2 SNEGSKA (reference sequence). The CDR3 has 11 amino acids. Trimming stripped 3 bases from V and 3 bases from J, with 5 bases between. CDR3 nucleotides: TGCAGTGCTAGCCACGACTATGGCTACACCTTC. This codes for CSASHDYGYTF.

The V and J genes are TRBV27 and TRBJ2-5; TRBD1 matches 8 bases. The CDR3 length is 15 residues. In germline, CDR1 is MNHEY, CDR2 SMNVEV (reference sequence). V lost 2 bases, J lost 1 base, and 3 bases stayed unmatched. CDR3: CASSLGDRSQETQYF. The CDR3 region has the DNA TGTGCCAGCAGTTTAGGGGACAGGAGCCAAGAGACCCAGTACTTC.

The V call is TRBV7-9, the J call TRBJ2-2; maybe TRBD2 (6 bases). Germline V gene sequence: CDR1 SEHNR, CDR2 FQNEAQ (reference sequence). Trimming took off 0 bases at V and 1 base at J, with 12 bases between the two ends. The CDR3 runs to 17 residues. CDR3 in DNA: TGTGCCAGCAGCTTAGCGGGGGGACTTAAGAACACCGGGGAGCTGTTTTTT. Protein sequence: CASSLAGGLKNTGELFF. The full variable domain, rest sourced from reference TRBV7-9 and TRBJ2-2, is DTGVSQNPRHKITKRGQNVTFRCDPISEHNRLYWYRQTLGQGPEFLTYFQNEAQLEKSRLLSDRFSAERPKGSFSTLEIQRTEQGDSAMYLCASSLAGGLKNTGELFFGEGSRLTVL.

The genes are TRBV6-5 and TRBJ2-7; 10 positions match TRBD1. V dropped 6 bases and J dropped 2; count of bases not matched to a gene: 4. Germline-derived CDR1 and CDR2 are MNHEY and SVGAGI. The CDR3 sequence is 14 residues long. As DNA, the CDR3 is TGTGCCAGCAGCCAGGGACAGGGGACCTACGAGCAGTACTTC. Translation gives CASSQGQGTYEQYF.

The chain couples TRBV7-6 to TRBJ1-4, with 9 bases matching TRBD1. The CDR3 covers 18 residues. Per the germline V gene, CDR1 is SGHVS and CDR2 is FNYEAQ. After removal of 5 bases from V and 0 bases from J, the junction contained 10 bases not matched to a gene. The CDR3 sequence is CASSTGQGGFATNEKLFF. CDR3 in DNA: TGTGCCAGCAGCACGGGACAGGGTGGGTTTGCAACTAATGAAAAACTGTTTTTT. The variable domain in full, completed from reference TRBV7-6 and TRBJ1-4, reads GAGVSQSPRYKVTKRGQDVALRCDPISGHVSLYWYRQALGQGPEFLTYFNYEAQQDKSGLPNDRFSAERPEGSISTLTIQRTEQRDSAMYRCASSTGQGGFATNEKLFFGSGTQLSVL.

Judged by abundance, this clone is medium-sized. The chain joins TRBV11-2 to TRBJ1-2, with 8 bases fitting TRBD1. The germline V gene encodes CDR1 SGHAT and CDR2 FQNNGV. Unmatched junction bases numbered 9, after V lost 5 bases and J lost 4 bases. The CDR3 is 15 amino acids. CDR3 in amino acids: CASSPPGQETYGYTF. CDR3 DNA: TGTGCCAGCAGCCCACCGGGACAGGAAACCTATGGCTACACCTTC.

The chain couples TRBV5-8 to TRBJ2-5; the match to TRBD2 covers 11 bases. This CDR3 contains 19 residues. Germline trimming cut 5 bases from V and 5 bases from J; bases unmatched to any gene: 20. Germline CDR1 reads SGHTS; CDR2 reads YDEGEE. CDR3 amino acids: CASRPTSGGPIRSLETQYF. The CDR3 DNA reads as TGTGCCAGCAGACCAACTAGCGGGGGCCCTATACGCTCCCTGGAGACCCAGTACTTC.

The V gene is TRBV19, the J gene TRBJ1-2; TRBD1 aligns across 10 bases. The J segment lost 3 bases and the V segment lost 3 bases, leaving 1 base of the junction unmatched. Germline V gene lookup returns CDR1 LNHDA and CDR2 SQIVND (reference sequence). The CDR3 is made up of 14 amino acids. This CDR3 is CASSIGTGDYGYTF. Here the CDR3 DNA reads TGTGCCAGTAGTATCGGGACAGGGGACTATGGCTACACCTTC.

The CDR3 nucleotides are TGTGCCAGTGCCTACTACGAGCAGTACTTC. Translated: CASAYYEQYF. This chain links TRBV6-1 with TRBJ2-7; D remains unclear. This CDR3 spans 10 amino acids. Deletions cut 9 bases from V and 3 bases from J, with 6 bases between. CDR1 and CDR2 (germline): MNHNS, SASEGT.

This chain links TRBV7-2 with TRBJ1-6, with 9 bases lining up with TRBD1. The CDR3 consists of 16 residues. Germline CDR1 and CDR2: SGHTA and FQGNSA. V lost 1 base and J lost 8; bases outside the gene matches: 6. The CDR3 sequence: CASSLGDRDPDSPLHF. Written as DNA, the CDR3 is TGTGCCAGCAGCTTAGGGGACAGGGACCCCGATTCACCCCTCCACTTT.

V gene TRBV29-1 combines with J gene TRBJ2-7, with 7 bases matching TRBD2. Germline CDR1 SQVTM, CDR2 ANQGSEA. V shed 2 bases, J shed 3 bases, and the junction held 4 bases outside the gene matches. The CDR3 spans 13 residues. The CDR3, as DNA: TGCAGCGTTGAATGGGAGGGGAGCTACGAGCAGTACTTC. It yields the protein CSVEWEGSYEQYF.

This sequence joins TRBV10-3 and TRBJ2-5; the match to TRBD1 covers 8 bases. Germline V gene lookup returns CDR1 ENHRY and CDR2 SYGVKD. J lost 3 bases, V lost 6 bases, and 6 bases had no gene match. The CDR3 runs to 14 residues. In DNA form, the CDR3 reads TGTGCCATCAGGTCGGACAGGGCTAAAGAGACCCAGTACTTC. Protein: CAIRSDRAKETQYF.

The V call is TRBV6-6, the J call TRBJ1-5; TRBD1 aligns across 8 bases. The germline V gene encodes CDR1 MNHNY and CDR2 SVGAGI (reference sequence). The V gene end was trimmed by 4 bases and the J gene end by 6 bases; junction bases not matched to a gene: 11. This CDR3 spans 16 amino acids. The CDR3 region is CASSSFRDRLTQPQHF. The CDR3 nucleotides are TGTGCCAGCAGTTCTTTCCGGGACAGGTTGACTCAGCCCCAGCATTTT.

This CDR3 is CASSSRQGGHYGYTF. In nucleotides, the CDR3 is TGTGCCAGCAGTTCAAGACAGGGGGGGCACTATGGCTACACCTTC. The rearrangement joins TRBV27 to TRBJ1-2; TRBD1 agrees at 9 bases. The length of the CDR3 is 15 residues. Germline CDR1 reads MNHEY; CDR2 reads SMNVEV (reference sequence). The V and J ends lost 4 bases and 3 bases, in that order; junction bases with no gene match: 6.

The chain is built from TRBV6-1 and TRBJ2-7; D possibly corresponds to TRBD1 (5 bases). The CDR3 is 14 residues long. Germline values: CDR1 MNHNS, CDR2 SASEGT. V was pared by 1 base and J by 2 bases, with 9 bases between. The CDR3 DNA follows: TGTGCCAGCAGTGAAGTAGGGGCTACCTACGAGCAGTACTTC. Amino acids: CASSEVGATYEQYF.

Comment on this clone: A read error may produce the germline difference seen at one junction end. This chain connects TRBV2 to TRBJ2-7; the D gene is possibly TRBD1 (6 bases). The CDR3 is 15 amino acids. Germline V CDR1 and CDR2: SNHLY, FYNNEI. This CDR3 reads CASSEGAGDAYEQYF. Here the CDR3 DNA reads TGTGCCAGCAGCGAAGGGGCAGGGGATGCCTACGAGCAGTACTTC.